This T cell receptor (beta chain) came from a study of CD8 T cells in ankylosing spondylitis. TCRdb analysed the 5' RACE reads with MiXCR anew, one entry per CDR3 protein. The repertoire includes more than 650,000 distinct CDR3 sequences, roughly 12% of them detected once, and approximately 0.51% sits in the top ten. Regarding the study as a whole: One TCR beta motif, made up of fewer than 10 highly homologous variants, appeared characteristic of ankylosing spondylitis blood. According to the report, clones linked to the disease were significantly enriched in matched synovial fluid samples taken from ankylosing spondylitis patients. Some of these motif variants have turned up before, in reports on reactive arthritis synovial fluid and blood.

Deletions cut 2 bases from V and 2 bases from J, with 10 bases between. This CDR3 is 15 amino acids long. Germline-derived CDR1 and CDR2 are SGHRS and YFSETQ. This clonotype showed up many times. Its antigen is still unknown. The sequence derives from a male donor with ankylosing spondylitis. Material: blood, either unsorted or a sorted T cell fraction (not recorded which). The genes are TRBV5-1 and TRBJ2-2; D gene unclear. The CDR3 nucleotides read TGCGCCAGCAGCTTCGATGCGGTCAACACCGGGGAGCTGTTTTTT. Amino acid sequence: CASSFDAVNTGELFF.